A selection of T cell receptor beta chains follows, all from one sample in a study of identical twins. TCRdb recomputed calls from the 5' RACE reads with MiXCR, one row per CDR3 protein. Of 1.5 million to 2 million distinct CDR3 sequences listed, about 32% are singletons. Sequenced: cord blood. The receptor source for this set is a newborn girl in good health. Both conserved end residues are part of each CDR3. The order of the fields is J gene, V gene, CDR3 protein.

TRBJ2-4 | TRBV12-5 | CASGSWEVRNEQYF
TRBJ2-1 | TRBV20-1 | CSASRLVGVYEQFF
TRBJ1-1 | TRBV10-3 | CAISRDSTEAFF
TRBJ2-1 | TRBV5-1 | CASSLMCGGTYNEQFF
TRBJ2-1 | TRBV4-2 | CASSLSRDYNEQFF
TRBJ1-1 | TRBV7-6 | CASSLAGKGTEAFF
TRBJ2-7 | TRBV20-1 | CSARLEVVRDGYEQYF
TRBJ2-2 | TRBV7-2 | CASSLLGLWMYTSGTGELFF
TRBJ1-2 | TRBV6-2/TRBV6-3 | CASSYAGDFYGYTF
TRBJ1-1 | TRBV15 | CATSAIMNTEAFF
TRBJ2-3 | TRBV12-3/TRBV12-4 | CASSATGTDTQYF
TRBJ2-1 | TRBV4-1 | CASSQFGTGAYNEQFF
TRBJ2-2 | TRBV9 | CASSVGFLALTGELFF
TRBJ2-1 | TRBV25-1 | CASSERSGRVYNEQFF
TRBJ1-2 | TRBV5-1 | CASSLAGDHGYTF
TRBJ1-2 | TRBV28 | CASSSWVTANYGYTF
TRBJ2-7 | TRBV5-1 | CASSLVLAGDSYEQYF
TRBJ2-7 | TRBV20-1 | CSARVPSGPFYEQYF
TRBJ2-1 | TRBV12-3/TRBV12-4 | CASSLSWTQFF
TRBJ1-2 | TRBV5-1 | CASRFRSSVLGRYGYTF
TRBJ1-2 | TRBV27 | CASSPSVQGEVYGYTF
TRBJ1-5 | TRBV4-1 | CASSHGQGLQPQHF
TRBJ2-3 | TRBV6-5 | CASSPGTRKDTQYF
TRBJ1-2 | TRBV7-8 | CASSLGPDRDYGYTF
TRBJ1-2 | TRBV27 | CASSLSREVRVVNYGYTF
TRBJ1-6 | TRBV14 | CASSQVGRGPNSPLHF
TRBJ2-1 | TRBV6-1 | CASSEIRSYNEQFF
TRBJ1-2 | TRBV24-1 | CATSDSPSGGYGYTF
TRBJ2-1 | TRBV28 | CASSLFRMLARGEQFF
TRBJ2-3 | TRBV14 | CASSQSVTSGRRDTQYF
TRBJ2-5 | TRBV27 | CASSVAMGETQYF
TRBJ2-7 | TRBV29-1 | CSVTGTVSYEQYF
TRBJ1-4 | TRBV11-2 | CAGRAGQGMKLFF
TRBJ2-1 | TRBV4-2 | CASSQDTPGRYNEQFF
TRBJ2-5 | TRBV20-1 | CSARVVQETQYF
TRBJ2-7 | TRBV5-1 | CASSEFHYEQYF
TRBJ1-1 | TRBV6-1 | CASSITGMNTEAFF
TRBJ2-3 | TRBV12-3/TRBV12-4 | CASSLNGRGTDTQYF